This T cell receptor (beta chain) was observed in a study of shared clonotypes between healthy human individuals. Sequencing used immunoSEQ multiplex PCR; TCRdb keeps in-frame clones, though not all of them. The data show roughly 680,000 clones, over 55% seen once. Per the germline V gene, CDR1 is LGHNA and CDR2 is YNFKEQ. Germline trimming cut 0 bases from V and 4 bases from J; bases unmatched to any gene: 5. The CDR3 covers 16 residues. This chain links TRBV4-2 with TRBJ1-5, with TRBD1 matching 8 bases. The material sequenced was memory CD4+ T cells sorted from blood. This sample's subset: CD45RA-negative fraction. The receptor's source is a woman younger than 45 in good health. Here the CDR3 reads CASSQDARQGNQPQHF. The CDR3 nucleotides read TGTGCCAGCAGCCAAGATGCGAGACAGGGGAATCAGCCCCAGCATTTT.